One sample yielded the 32 T cell receptor beta chains listed below, sequenced in a study of T-cell reconstitution after alpha-beta-depleted transplantation in children. Unique molecular identifiers were incorporated when the TCRbeta library was constructed. MiXCR was run by TCRdb on the PCR reads, yielding one entry per CDR3 protein. The sample has about 580,000 distinct CDR3 sequences; around 23% are singletons. This material consisted of PBMCs, mostly from graft donor cells, taken 360 days after TCRalphabeta/CD19-depleted stem cell transplant. The receptor source for this set is a boy younger than two who had a stem cell transplant for acute myeloid leukemia, so the T cells may come from the graft donor.

This clonotype was found a few times. The chain employs TRBV7-9 and TRBJ2-3; D gene ambiguous. The germline V gene has CDR1 SEHNR and CDR2 FQNEAQ (reference sequence). V lost 5 bases to trimming and J lost 4 bases, with 13 bases between them. The CDR3 loop spans 14 amino acids. The CDR3 nucleotides read TGTGCCAGCAGCCCCATCGGACGGTCAGATACGCAGTATTTT. It yields the protein CASSPIGRSDTQYF.

The sample holds many counts of this clonotype. The chain has TRBV6-2 or TRBV6-3 and TRBJ2-3; D is ambiguous. Germline assignment: CDR1 MNHEY and CDR2 SVGEGT. The CDR3 extends over 16 amino acids. V lost 4 bases, J lost 4 bases, and 18 bases lay in between. This CDR3 is CASSFRSAIQADTQYF. The DNA for the CDR3 is TGTGCCAGCAGTTTCCGATCCGCCATACAAGCAGATACGCAGTATTTT.

This clonotype was seen ten or more times. This sequence joins TRBV20-1 and TRBJ2-2; 9 nucleotides align to TRBD2. This CDR3 is built from 15 residues. V lost 2 bases and J lost 7; bases outside the gene matches: 8. The germline gives CDR1 DFQATT, CDR2 SNEGSKA (reference sequence). The CDR3 here is CSARSRGGLVGELFF. CDR3 bases: TGCAGTGCTAGATCGCGGGGGGGCTTAGTCGGGGAGCTGTTTTTT.

The sample holds a few counts of this clonotype. The chain has TRBV4-3 and TRBJ2-5, with 8 positions matching TRBD2. This CDR3 comprises 14 residues. Per the germline V gene, CDR1 is LGHNA and CDR2 is YSLEER. V lost 4 bases, J lost 3 bases, and 4 bases stayed unmatched. The CDR3 DNA is TGCGCCAGCAGCCCTCGGGGGGGAGAAGAGACCCAGTACTTC. Its protein is CASSPRGGEETQYF.

A remark on this clonotype: A read error is possible here, since a much larger clone lies one base away. The CDR3 loop reads CSVRVGRNTGELFF. The CDR3 bases are TGCAGTGTTAGAGTGGGCAGGAACACCGGGGAGCTGTTTTTT. The V and J genes are TRBV20-1 and TRBJ2-2, with no clear D. Germline values: CDR1 DFQATT, CDR2 SNEGSKA (reference sequence). The length of the CDR3 is 14 residues.

This chain uses TRBV29-1 with TRBJ2-2; TRBD2 matches 8 bases. CDR3 size: 14 residues. The trim removed 4 bases at V and 2 bases at J, leaving 3 bases unmatched. The germline CDR1 and CDR2 sequences are SQVTM and ANQGSEA. CDR3 DNA sequence: TGCAGCGTTGTGCGGGGGGTTAACACCGGGGAGCTGTTTTTT. Translating it yields CSVVRGVNTGELFF.

This clonotype came up many times. This CDR3 is CSAAVWPPDTQYF. In DNA, the CDR3 is TGCAGTGCTGCAGTATGGCCTCCAGATACGCAGTATTTT. V gene TRBV20-1 combines with J gene TRBJ2-3; no clear D. V was shortened by 5 bases and J by 4 bases, with 13 bases between the two germline ends. Germline loops: CDR1 DFQATT, CDR2 SNEGSKA (reference sequence). There are 13 residues in the CDR3.

This clonotype was observed many times. V usage is TRBV12-5 and J usage is TRBJ2-1; 13 bases fit TRBD2. The CDR3 has 21 amino acids. CDR1 and CDR2 (germline): LGHNT, FRNRAP. The V and J ends lost 3 bases and 10 bases, in that order; junction bases with no gene match: 24. In nucleotides, the CDR3 is TGTGCTAGTGGTTTCTCCCCATTAGAGGAACTAGCGGGGGGGATTACATGGGAGCAGTTCTTC. Translation: CASGFSPLEELAGGITWEQFF.

This clonotype was counted ten times or more. The CDR3, as DNA: TGCAGTGCTGAAAGGACAGGGCAAGAGACCCAGTACTTC. Translation gives CSAERTGQETQYF. This chain uses TRBV20-1 with TRBJ2-5; TRBD1 agrees at 8 bases. The CDR3 totals 13 residues. J was trimmed by 2 bases and V by 5 bases; bases with no gene match: 4. CDR1 DFQATT and CDR2 SNEGSKA come from the germline V gene (reference sequence).

In its sample, this clonotype was seen many times. The V call is TRBV20-1, the J call TRBJ2-3; TRBD2 is a possible D gene (6 bases). Trimming shortened V by 3 bases and J by 2 bases, and 21 bases separated the two germline ends. Germline values: CDR1 DFQATT, CDR2 SNEGSKA (reference sequence). This CDR3 is 17 amino acids long. The CDR3 DNA reads as TGCAGTGCTAGGGAGAGTCGGCTAGCGTTTCTCACAGATACGCAGTATTTT. Encoded protein: CSARESRLAFLTDTQYF.

This clonotype was observed at least ten times. The CDR3 loop reads CASSDLQQGHTEAFF. The CDR3 coding sequence is TGTGCCAGCAGTGACCTGCAACAGGGCCACACTGAAGCTTTCTTT. The chain is built from TRBV12-3 or TRBV12-4 and TRBJ1-1; a weak D match, TRBD1 (6 bases). CDR3 length: 15 residues. Trimming removed 5 bases from V and 3 bases from J, with 16 bases in between.

Many counts were recorded for this clonotype. V is TRBV12-3 or TRBV12-4 and J is TRBJ2-1, with 11 bases lining up with TRBD2. With 4 bases clipped from V and 7 bases from J, the junction kept 6 bases outside the gene matches. CDR3 size: 15 residues. In DNA form, the CDR3 reads TGTGCCAGCAGTTCTAGCGGGGGGACAGGGAATGAGCAGTTCTTC. It codes for CASSSSGGTGNEQFF.

V and J are TRBV25-1 and TRBJ2-3; D possibly matches TRBD1 or TRBD2 (5 bases each). The CDR3 spans 15 residues. Looked up from germline, CDR1 is MGHDK and CDR2 is SYGVNS. V was shortened by 2 bases and J by 2 bases, with 11 bases between the two germline ends. The CDR3 spells CASSERWGITDTQYF. DNA for the CDR3: TGTGCCAGCAGTGAACGATGGGGGATCACAGATACGCAGTATTTT.

In its sample, this clonotype was seen many times. This chain joins TRBV6-5 and TRBJ1-4; weak D call: TRBD1 (5 bases). Germline V CDR1 and CDR2: MNHEY, SVGAGI. Deletions cut 2 bases from V and 0 bases from J, with 10 bases between. This CDR3 contains 16 residues. This CDR3 is CASSYTRVATNEKLFF. CDR3 in DNA: TGTGCCAGCAGTTACACCAGGGTGGCAACTAATGAAAAACTGTTTTTT.

V and J are TRBV19 and TRBJ2-3; D gene unclear. Germline V gene lookup returns CDR1 LNHDA and CDR2 SQIVND (reference sequence). V was trimmed by 3 bases and J by 3 bases, leaving 13 bases between them. The CDR3 length is 15 residues. The CDR3 DNA follows: TGTGCCAGTAGTATCGGGCAGTCACCAACAGATACGCAGTATTTT. It codes for CASSIGQSPTDTQYF.

The table lists this clonotype with a few counts. The genes are TRBV5-1 and TRBJ2-1; D gene uncertain. Trimming shortened V by 0 bases and J by 4 bases, and 11 bases separated the two germline ends. Germline V gene data show CDR1 as SGHRS and CDR2 as YFSETQ. The CDR3 contains 15 residues. The CDR3 region is CASSLAATNYNEQFF. The CDR3 nucleotides read TGCGCCAGCAGCTTGGCCGCGACAAATTACAATGAGCAGTTCTTC.

The genes are TRBV2 and TRBJ2-1; the D gene could be TRBD1 or TRBD2 (5 bases each). Trimming took 6 bases from V and 8 from J, leaving 20 bases between them. This CDR3 is 15 amino acids long. CDR1 SNHLY and CDR2 FYNNEI come from the germline V gene. CDR3 nucleotides: TGTGCCAGCAGCTACCTCGGGACGCAGACGCATGAGCAGTTCTTC. As protein: CASSYLGTQTHEQFF. The full variable domain, its missing parts supplied by reference TRBV2 and TRBJ2-1, is EPEVTQTPSHQVTQMGQEVILRCVPISNHLYFYWYRQILGQKVEFLVSFYNNEISEKSEIFDDQFSVERPDGSNFTLKIRSTKLEDSAMYFCASSYLGTQTHEQFFGPGTRLTVL.

A few counts support this clonotype. The chain couples TRBV10-3 to TRBJ2-3; D might be TRBD1 or TRBD2, each matching 6 bases. Germline values: CDR1 ENHRY, CDR2 SYGVKD. This CDR3 contains 15 residues. V lost 5 bases, J lost 6 bases, and 18 bases lay in between. In DNA form, the CDR3 reads TGTGCCATCAGTCGGGGGCAGTGGGGTAGCGATACGCAGTATTTT. It codes for CAISRGQWGSDTQYF.

As regards this clonotype: The junction departs from germline at one end; a sequencing error may be responsible. This sequence joins TRBV28 and TRBJ2-7, with D maybe TRBD1 (6 bases). The CDR3 extends over 16 amino acids. CDR1 and CDR2 from the germline V gene are MDHEN and SYDVKM. The CDR3 spells CASTIGYRDTLYEHYF. The CDR3, as DNA: TGTGCCAGCACCATAGGATACCGGGACACCCTCTACGAGCATTACTTC.

There are a few counts of this clonotype. CDR3 region: CASSLGAGRRETQYF. As DNA, the CDR3 is TGTGCCAGCAGTTTGGGGGCAGGTCGACGGGAGACCCAGTACTTC. The chain combines TRBV12-3 or TRBV12-4 with TRBJ2-5, with D tentatively TRBD1 (6 bases). The CDR3 covers 15 residues. Deletions cut 3 bases from V and 5 bases from J, with 16 bases between.

This clonotype was seen at least ten times. V usage is TRBV4-3 and J usage is TRBJ2-2; D is perhaps TRBD1 or TRBD2 (5 bases each). The ends were cut back, 2 bases at V and 4 bases at J, with 11 bases in the middle. CDR1 and CDR2 from the germline V gene are LGHNA and YSLEER. The CDR3 has 15 residues. This CDR3 is CASSQSGLTTGELFF. The CDR3 nucleotides read TGCGCCAGCAGCCAATCGGGGCTAACCACCGGGGAGCTGTTTTTT.

To note about this clonotype: This could be a read error, since a much larger clone is one nucleotide away. The rearrangement links TRBV2 to TRBJ2-1; D not resolved. CDR3 length equals 9 residues. Germline CDR1 SNHLY, CDR2 FYNNEI. Trimming took off 8 bases at V and 7 bases at J, with 3 bases between the two ends. CDR3 in amino acids: CASQNEQFF. Written as DNA, the CDR3 is TGTGCCAGCCAGAATGAGCAGTTCTTC.

The chain couples TRBV6-5 to TRBJ1-1; D not resolved. Trimming shortened V by 2 bases and J by 4 bases, and 11 bases separated the two germline ends. Germline V gives CDR1 MNHEY, CDR2 SVGAGI. The CDR3 totals 14 residues. CDR3 bases: TGTGCCAGCAGTTACGGCGGCACGGGCACTGAAGCTTTCTTT. This translates into CASSYGGTGTEAFF.

The sample holds a few counts of this clonotype. This chain connects TRBV10-3 to TRBJ2-5; a possible D gene is TRBD2 (5 bases). With 0 bases removed from V and 4 bases from J, the gap between germline ends came to 12 bases. The CDR3 has 15 residues. Germline CDR1 reads ENHRY; CDR2 reads SYGVKD. This chain's CDR3 is CAISESGELGETQYF. The CDR3 region has the DNA TGTGCCATCAGTGAGTCCGGGGAATTGGGAGAGACCCAGTACTTC.

This clonotype appeared a few times. V gene TRBV29-1 combines with J gene TRBJ2-5, with D perhaps matching TRBD1 or TRBD2 (6 bases each). Per germline, CDR1 SQVTM and CDR2 ANQGSEA. V lost 7 bases and J 5 bases, leaving 8 bases between the germline ends. This CDR3 spans 10 amino acids. CDR3 loop: CSAGAETQYF. The CDR3 bases are TGCAGCGCGGGGGCCGAGACCCAGTACTTC. The full variable domain, completed using reference TRBV29-1 and TRBJ2-5, is SAVISQKPSRDICQRGTSLTIQCQVDSQVTMMFWYRQQPGQSLTLIATANQGSEATYESGFVIDKFPISRPNLTFSTLTVSNMSPEDSSIYLCSAGAETQYFGPGTRLLVL.

Ten or more counts support this clonotype. This chain uses TRBV20-1 with TRBJ2-7, with D perhaps being TRBD1 or TRBD2 (7 bases each). Germline CDR1 is DFQATT and CDR2 is SNEGSKA (reference sequence). Deletions cut 1 base from V and 3 bases from J, with 16 bases between. The CDR3 covers 15 residues. CDR3 residues: CSARAGGGQDYEQYV. CDR3 nucleotides: TGCAGTGCTAGAGCGGGGGGTGGACAGGACTACGAGCAGTACGTC.

This clonotype showed up just a few times. The gene calls are TRBV28 and TRBJ2-5, with TRBD2 matching over 9 bases. The CDR3 has 16 amino acids. With 5 bases clipped from V and 4 bases from J, the junction kept 11 bases outside the gene matches. The germline V gene has CDR1 MDHEN and CDR2 SYDVKM. The CDR3 nucleotides are TGTGCCAGCAGTCCGGTCCGCGGGGGGGCCGCAGAGACCCAGTACTTC. Translation gives CASSPVRGGAAETQYF. The full variable domain, with the rest looked up from reference TRBV28 and TRBJ2-5, is DVKVTQSSRYLVKRTGEKVFLECVQDMDHENMFWYRQDPGLGLRLIYFSYDVKMKEKGDIPEGYSVSREKKERFSLILESASTNQTSMYLCASSPVRGGAAETQYFGPGTRLLVL.

As concerns this clonotype: This CDR3 is missing its conserved last phenylalanine or tryptophan, likely due to a read error. The CDR3 region is CASSLGPDRVGNTIYV. In DNA form, the CDR3 reads TGTGCCAGCAGCTTAGGGCCCGACAGGGTTGGAAACACCATATATGTT. V usage is TRBV11-1 and J usage is TRBJ1-3; TRBD1 aligns across 7 bases. CDR1 is SGHAT and CDR2 is FQDESV in the germline V gene (reference sequence). The CDR3 runs to 16 residues. The J segment lost 3 bases and the V segment lost 1 base, leaving 6 bases of the junction unmatched.

The chain has TRBV5-1 and TRBJ1-2; TRBD1 might be the D (6 bases). The CDR3 covers 18 residues. CDR1 is SGHRS, CDR2 YFSETQ, per germline. Deletions cut 0 bases from V and 0 bases from J, with 18 bases between. CDR3 amino acids: CASSLARSLDRPNYGYTF. The CDR3, as DNA: TGCGCCAGCAGCTTGGCCCGGAGCTTGGACAGACCTAACTATGGCTACACCTTC.

The chain has TRBV7-9 and TRBJ2-1; tentatively, D is TRBD2 (7 bases). The CDR3 consists of 14 residues. Trimming shortened V by 5 bases and J by 9 bases, and 17 bases separated the two germline ends. Looked up from germline, CDR1 is SEHNR and CDR2 is FQNEAQ (reference sequence). In nucleotides, the CDR3 is TGTGCCAGCAGCGTCGGGGGGCCGCTTTTTGAGCAGTTCTTC. Encoded protein: CASSVGGPLFEQFF. Full variable domain (rest looked up from reference TRBV7-9 and TRBJ2-1): DTGVSQNPRHKITKRGQNVTFRCDPISEHNRLYWYRQTLGQGPEFLTYFQNEAQLEKSRLLSDRFSAERPKGSFSTLEIQRTEQGDSAMYLCASSVGGPLFEQFFGPGTRLTVL.

This clonotype was seen many times. The chain combines TRBV29-1 with TRBJ2-1, with D perhaps being TRBD1 or TRBD2 (5 bases each). The CDR3 totals 17 residues. Germline V gene lookup returns CDR1 SQVTM and CDR2 ANQGSEA. Trimming took off 0 bases at V and 3 bases at J, with 18 bases between the two ends. The CDR3 nucleotides read TGCAGCGTTGAAGACTGGCCCCACGGGACGGTCTACAATGAGCAGTTCTTC. This gives the protein CSVEDWPHGTVYNEQFF.

This clonotype was picked up many times. The V call is TRBV20-1, the J call TRBJ1-1; D is perhaps TRBD1 (6 bases). This CDR3 has 13 amino acids. Trimming pared 6 bases from V and 2 bases from J, leaving 13 bases between. CDR1 DFQATT and CDR2 SNEGSKA come from the germline V gene (reference sequence). DNA for the CDR3: TGCAGTGCCTCAAAGGGGGTCAACACTGAAGCTTTCTTT. Its protein product is CSASKGVNTEAFF.